These 31 T cell receptor beta chains were all obtained from the same sample, sequenced in a study of technical replicates of blood from a few donors. Data came from immunoSEQ multiplex PCR; TCRdb stores just in-frame clones and leaves some out. The data show just over 75,000 clones, 85% to 95% seen once. The sequenced sample consisted of T cells isolated from PBMCs. The receptors were sampled from a human donor in good health.

This chain joins TRBV2 and TRBJ1-2, with TRBD1 matching over 8 bases. The CDR3 has 21 residues. Germline-derived CDR1 and CDR2 are SNHLY and FYNNEI. With V trimmed by 2 bases and J by 0 bases, 20 bases remained unmatched. The CDR3 DNA sequence: TGTGCCAGCAGTGAATTTTGGACAGGGAATTTGAACGAGTTAGCTAACTATGGCTACACCTTC. Translated, it gives CASSEFWTGNLNELANYGYTF. The whole variable domain, filled in from reference TRBV2 and TRBJ1-2, reads EPEVTQTPSHQVTQMGQEVILRCVPISNHLYFYWYRQILGQKVEFLVSFYNNEISEKSEIFDDQFSVERPDGSNFTLKIRSTKLEDSAMYFCASSEFWTGNLNELANYGYTFGSGTRLTVV.

The CDR3 is CASDRGDGQPQHF. CDR3 nucleotides: TGTGCCAGCGACAGGGGCGACGGGCAGCCCCAGCATTTT. The chain links TRBV6-1 to TRBJ1-5; TRBD1 matches at 8 bases. The CDR3 is 13 amino acids. Germline loops: CDR1 MNHNS, CDR2 SASEGT. The V gene end was trimmed by 8 bases and the J gene end by 7 bases; junction bases not matched to a gene: 7.

This clone was seen only once. The chain is built from TRBV5-1 and TRBJ2-1, with 8 positions matching TRBD2. The CDR3 sequence is 14 residues long. CDR1 and CDR2 (germline): SGHRS, YFSETQ. J was trimmed by 3 bases and V by 6 bases; bases with no gene match: 5. CDR3 sequence reads: CASKTSGIYNEQFF. The CDR3 DNA sequence: TGCGCCAGCAAAACTAGCGGTATCTACAATGAGCAGTTCTTC.

The count of this clone is one. This same CDR3 is encoded by further DNA sequences in the sample. CDR3 protein: CASSRGLANEQFF. In DNA form, the CDR3 reads TGTGCCAGCAGTAGGGGACTAGCCAATGAGCAGTTCTTC. V and J are TRBV27 and TRBJ2-1, with 9 bases fitting TRBD2. Unmatched junction bases numbered 2, after V lost 5 bases and J lost 6 bases. CDR3 length: 13 residues. Germline values: CDR1 MNHEY, CDR2 SMNVEV (reference sequence).

The chain recombines TRBV29-1 with TRBJ2-3; a weak D match, TRBD1 (5 bases). The CDR3 is made up of 14 amino acids. Per the germline V gene, CDR1 is SQVTM and CDR2 is ANQGSEA. V lost 8 bases and J 2 bases, leaving 17 bases between the germline ends. The CDR3 sequence is CSTETATATDTQYF. The CDR3 region has the DNA TGCAGCACGGAGACAGCAACGGCCACAGATACGCAGTATTTT.

This clone was picked up one time. The V gene is TRBV19, the J gene TRBJ1-5, with 8 bases aligning to TRBD1. Germline trimming cut 4 bases from V and 0 bases from J; bases unmatched to any gene: 2. The germline V gene has CDR1 LNHDA and CDR2 SQIVND (reference sequence). The CDR3 has 15 amino acids. The CDR3 sequence: CASSTTGVSNQPQHF. For the CDR3, the DNA is TGTGCCAGTAGTACGACAGGGGTTAGCAATCAGCCCCAGCATTTT.

The chain couples TRBV4-1 to TRBJ2-1; 7 bases fit TRBD2. Losses at the gene ends were 0 bases for V and 0 bases for J; bases not matched to a gene: 5. CDR3 size: 17 residues. Germline V gives CDR1 MGHRA, CDR2 YSYEKL. This CDR3 reads CASSQDTREGSYNEQFF. The DNA for the CDR3 is TGCGCCAGCAGCCAAGACACCAGGGAGGGCTCCTACAATGAGCAGTTCTTC.

This chain connects TRBV7-9 to TRBJ2-3; no clear D gene. CDR3 length equals 11 residues. Trimming stripped 3 bases from V and 6 bases from J, with 4 bases between. Germline CDR1 is SEHNR and CDR2 is FQNEAQ (reference sequence). The DNA of the CDR3 is TGTGCCAGCAGCTTCTCCGATACGCAGTATTTT. The encoded protein is CASSFSDTQYF. Supplemented by reference TRBV7-9 and TRBJ2-3, the full variable domain reads DTGVSQNPRHKITKRGQNVTFRCDPISEHNRLYWYRQTLGQGPEFLTYFQNEAQLEKSRLLSDRFSAERPKGSFSTLEIQRTEQGDSAMYLCASSFSDTQYFGPGTRLTVL.

V usage is TRBV7-2 and J usage is TRBJ2-3, with 7 bases lining up with TRBD2. Trimming at V came to 3 bases and at J to 2 bases, leaving 5 bases not matched to a gene. Germline lookup yields CDR1 SGHTA and CDR2 FQGNSA. The length of the CDR3 is 15 residues. In DNA form, the CDR3 reads TGTGCCAGCAGCTTGACGGGACTAAACACAGATACGCAGTATTTT. Protein: CASSLTGLNTDTQYF.

The chain employs TRBV7-6 and TRBJ2-1, with 12 positions matching TRBD2. Germline-derived CDR1 and CDR2 are SGHVS and FNYEAQ. This CDR3 has 16 amino acids. The trim removed 3 bases at V and 4 bases at J, leaving 4 bases unmatched. CDR3 nucleotide sequence: TGTGCCAGCAGCTTCCAGACTAGCGGGGGTTACAATGAGCAGTTCTTC. Translation: CASSFQTSGGYNEQFF.

This clone was seen only a few times. V and J are TRBV15 and TRBJ1-1; 9 bases line up with TRBD1. This CDR3 has 16 amino acids. Germline CDR1 reads LNHNV; CDR2 reads YYDKDF (reference sequence). Losses at the gene ends were 5 bases for V and 5 bases for J; bases not matched to a gene: 12. The CDR3 nucleotides are TGTGCCACCAGCGCCGGGACAGGGATTCTTGGGACTGAAGCTTTCTTT. It is translated as CATSAGTGILGTEAFF.

The J gene is TRBJ2-7, the V gene TRBV5-4, with a possible D match to TRBD1 (7 bases). Germline CDR1 and CDR2: SGHNT and YYREEE (reference sequence). Trimming removed 4 bases at V and 2 bases at J, with 25 bases between. CDR3 length: 18 amino acids. In DNA form, the CDR3 reads TGTGCCAGCAGCCGCAGCCGGGGGCCTCCACAGGGGACCTACGAGCAGTACTTC. This translates into CASSRSRGPPQGTYEQYF. Full variable domain (missing parts from reference TRBV5-4 and TRBJ2-7): ETGVTQSPTHLIKTRGQQVTLRCSSQSGHNTVSWYQQALGQGPQFIFQYYREEENGRGNFPPRFSGLQFPNYSSELNVNALELDDSALYLCASSRSRGPPQGTYEQYFGPGTRLTVT.

V is TRBV6-4 and J is TRBJ2-1; 9 bases are shared with TRBD2. V shed 4 bases, J shed 8 bases, and the junction held 12 bases outside the gene matches. The CDR3 is 16 residues long. CDR1 and CDR2 (germline): MRHNA, SNTAGT. The CDR3 loop is CASSVFAGGTGDEQFF. CDR3 sequence (DNA): TGTGCCAGCAGTGTTTTTGCGGGAGGGACTGGTGATGAGCAGTTCTTC.

This clone appeared a single time. V usage is TRBV6-1 and J usage is TRBJ2-1; 10 positions match TRBD2. The CDR3 length is 14 residues. From germline, CDR1 is MNHNS and CDR2 SASEGT. V lost 11 bases and J lost 5; bases outside the gene matches: 9. The CDR3 DNA follows: TGTGCCTCAATGGGACTAGCGCGAAACAATGAGCAGTTCTTC. It is translated as CASMGLARNNEQFF.

The chain is built from TRBV6-5 and TRBJ2-3; 9 bases line up with TRBD2. Germline V CDR1 and CDR2: MNHEY, SVGAGI. This CDR3 is built from 14 residues. The junction had 5 bases not matched to a gene; V was cut back by 8 bases and J by 2 bases. This CDR3 reads CASWREGYTDTQYF. For the CDR3, the DNA is TGTGCCAGCTGGCGGGAGGGGTACACAGATACGCAGTATTTT.

V gene TRBV7-9 combines with J gene TRBJ2-2, with TRBD2 matching 10 bases. Germline values: CDR1 SEHNR, CDR2 FQNEAQ (reference sequence). The CDR3 consists of 15 residues. Trimming took 6 bases from V and 5 from J; bases not matched to a gene: 6. For the CDR3, the DNA is TGTGCCAGCAGTTCTAGCGGGAGAGGAACCGGGGAGCTGTTTTTT. Translating it yields CASSSSGRGTGELFF.

V gene TRBV4-1 combines with J gene TRBJ1-5; D perhaps matches TRBD1 (6 bases). This CDR3 contains 17 residues. Trimming took 1 base from V and 0 from J, leaving 13 bases between them. Germline-derived CDR1 and CDR2 are MGHRA and YSYEKL. For the CDR3, the DNA is TGCGCCAGCAGCCAAGTGTACAGGGTCTATAGCAATCAGCCCCAGCATTTT. The encoded protein is CASSQVYRVYSNQPQHF.

This sequence joins TRBV7-9 and TRBJ1-2; 8 bases agree with TRBD1. Germline assignment: CDR1 SEHNR and CDR2 FQNEAQ (reference sequence). Losses at the gene ends were 0 bases for V and 5 bases for J; bases not matched to a gene: 5. The CDR3 has 15 residues. CDR3 nucleotide sequence: TGTGCCAGCAGCTTAGCGGACAGGGCTATTTATGGCTACACCTTC. Translated, it gives CASSLADRAIYGYTF.

CDR3 DNA sequence: TGTGCCAGCTCCCATCCTACAGGGTCGGGAACAGATACGCAGTATTTT. It specifies CASSHPTGSGTDTQYF. The V call is TRBV18, the J call TRBJ2-3, with D possibly matching TRBD1 (6 bases). Germline CDR1 and CDR2: KGHSH and LQKENI. This CDR3 contains 16 residues. V shed 6 bases and J shed 3 bases, with 19 bases lying between them.

The chain combines TRBV27 with TRBJ1-3; 9 bases fit TRBD1. The CDR3 extends over 13 amino acids. V shed 8 bases and J 4 bases; nucleotides not matched to a gene: 3. The germline V gene encodes CDR1 MNHEY and CDR2 SMNVEV (reference sequence). The CDR3 nucleotides are TGTGCCAGCGGGGACAGGGCAGGAAACACCATATATTTT. This codes for CASGDRAGNTIYF.

V is TRBV6-4 and J is TRBJ2-3, with TRBD2 matching over 12 bases. V shed 3 bases, J shed 3 bases, and the junction held 13 bases outside the gene matches. The CDR3 is 19 amino acids. From germline, CDR1 is MRHNA and CDR2 SNTAGT. The CDR3 sequence: CASSDDLAGGPDKTDTQYF. The CDR3 coding sequence is TGTGCCAGCAGTGATGACCTAGCGGGAGGGCCAGATAAGACAGATACGCAGTATTTT.

This chain links TRBV7-6 with TRBJ2-7; possible D gene TRBD2, 5 bases. Between the trimmed V and J ends, which lost 1 base and 4 bases, there was a span of 17 bases. The CDR3 has 16 residues. Germline V CDR1 and CDR2: SGHVS, FNYEAQ. CDR3 protein: CASSLGGSTLQYEQYF. The DNA of the CDR3 is TGTGCCAGCAGCTTAGGAGGGTCGACCCTGCAGTACGAGCAGTACTTC.

CDR3 loop: CASRPLAGVSETQYF. The CDR3, as DNA: TGTGCCAGCAGGCCTCTAGCGGGAGTATCAGAGACCCAGTACTTC. The rearrangement uses TRBV2 and TRBJ2-5; 10 bases are shared with TRBD2. V dropped 6 bases and J dropped 4; count of bases not matched to a gene: 8. CDR3 size: 15 residues. Germline V CDR1 and CDR2: SNHLY, FYNNEI.

The chain carries TRBV9 and TRBJ2-6; tentatively, D is TRBD1 (5 bases). The length of the CDR3 is 15 residues. Per the germline V gene, CDR1 is SGDLS and CDR2 is YYNGEE. Trimming removed 0 bases from V and 1 base from J, with 5 bases in between. This chain's CDR3 is CASSVAGSGANVLTF. The CDR3 coding sequence is TGTGCCAGCAGCGTAGCAGGGTCTGGGGCCAACGTCCTGACTTTC. Based on the CDR3 plus reference TRBV9 and TRBJ2-6, the full variable domain is DSGVTQTPKHLITATGQRVTLRCSPRSGDLSVYWYQQSLDQGLQFLIQYYNGEERAKGNILERFSAQQFPDLHSELNLSSLELGDSALYFCASSVAGSGANVLTFGAGSRLTVL.

The chain joins TRBV7-2 to TRBJ2-7; D gene uncertain. The germline V gene has CDR1 SGHTA and CDR2 FQGNSA. V lost 4 bases to trimming and J lost 1 base, with 8 bases between them. CDR3 length: 13 amino acids. The CDR3 loop is CASSSSLSYEQYF. The DNA for the CDR3 is TGTGCCAGCAGCTCCTCTTTATCCTACGAGCAGTACTTC.

The chain is built from TRBV10-3 and TRBJ1-1; D remains unclear. The CDR3 spans 14 residues. CDR1 and CDR2 (germline): ENHRY, SYGVKD. V was cut by 3 bases and J by 0 bases, with 8 bases left in between. CDR3 amino acids: CAISDSGLNTEAFF. CDR3 nucleotide sequence: TGTGCCATCAGTGACTCAGGCCTGAACACTGAAGCTTTCTTT.

This chain uses TRBV5-1 with TRBJ2-1, with a tentative D call TRBD2 (5 bases). Germline-derived CDR1 and CDR2 are SGHRS and YFSETQ. CDR3 size: 12 residues. V lost 2 bases, J lost 8 bases, and 8 bases lay in between. This chain's CDR3 is CASSFAGDEQFF. DNA for the CDR3: TGCGCCAGCAGCTTTGCCGGGGATGAGCAGTTCTTC.

The rearrangement uses TRBV5-1 and TRBJ1-1; 8 positions agree with TRBD1. This CDR3 spans 15 amino acids. CDR1 SGHRS and CDR2 YFSETQ come from the germline V gene. With 0 bases clipped from V and 1 base from J, the junction kept 2 bases outside the gene matches. CDR3 loop: CASSLEGTGNTEAFF. The CDR3 bases are TGCGCCAGCAGCTTGGAAGGGACAGGGAACACTGAAGCTTTCTTT.

The chain joins TRBV6-1 to TRBJ2-7; 13 bases fit TRBD2. The CDR3 length is 15 residues. Germline V gives CDR1 MNHNS, CDR2 SASEGT. V was pared by 4 bases and J by 3 bases, with 3 bases of the junction left unmatched. The CDR3 sequence: CASSVRTSGSYEQYF. In DNA, the CDR3 is TGTGCCAGCAGTGTACGGACTAGCGGGAGCTACGAGCAGTACTTC.

The V and J genes are TRBV11-2 and TRBJ1-1; D not certain. Germline V gene sequence: CDR1 SGHAT, CDR2 FQNNGV. V lost 2 bases and J 2 bases, leaving 21 bases between the germline ends. This CDR3 has 18 amino acids. CDR3 loop: CASSLYGGLMSHNTEAFF. The CDR3 DNA follows: TGTGCCAGCAGCTTATATGGTGGGCTTATGTCCCATAACACTGAAGCTTTCTTT.

As concerns this clone: An end of the junction differs from the germline gene, which may be a read error. The CDR3 DNA follows: TGTGCCAGCAGTTTAGATAGCGGGAGACTCCCGTTCTTC. Protein sequence: CASSLDSGRLPFF. The rearrangement uses TRBV27 and TRBJ2-7, with 9 bases identical to TRBD2. Germline values: CDR1 MNHEY, CDR2 SMNVEV (reference sequence). There are 13 residues in the CDR3.